A selection of T cell receptor beta chains follows, all from one sample in a study of T cell responses to AZD1222 COVID-19 vaccine. Clones were sequenced by immunoSEQ multiplex PCR, and TCRdb holds only the in-frame ones, with some missing. The data contain 110,000 to 150,000 clones, 80% to 95% of them singletons. The sequenced sample was peripheral blood, obtained on day 0 of AZD1222 vaccination. Receptors were obtained from an adult in good health. The CDR3 runs from the conserved cysteine through the conserved F or W. The D gene is left open where the match is weak. Not all rows give a size; the values are once, few, many and, for expanded clones, a class.

D: NA; J: TRBJ2-7; V: TRBV19; size: NA; CDR3: CASSSPRGLVYEQYF; DNA: TGTGCCAGTAGTAGCCCCCGGGGGCTTGTCTACGAGCAGTACTTC
D: NA; J: TRBJ2-7; V: TRBV11-2; size: NA; CDR3: CASSLVTRYEQYF; DNA: TGTGCCAGCAGCTTAGTGACCAGATACGAGCAGTACTTC
D: TRBD2; J: TRBJ2-3; V: TRBV11-2; size: NA; CDR3: CASSFTSGSRTDTQYF; DNA: TGTGCCAGCAGCTTCACGAGCGGGAGTCGTACAGATACGCAGTATTTT
D: NA; J: TRBJ1-1; V: TRBV5-1; size: NA; CDR3: CASSDADRLTEAFF; DNA: TGCGCCAGCAGCGACGCAGACAGGCTTACTGAAGCTTTCTTT
D: TRBD2; J: TRBJ2-7; V: TRBV5-1; size: NA; CDR3: CASSTSTSGRAHEQYF; DNA: TGCGCCAGCAGCACCTCGACTAGCGGGAGGGCCCACGAGCAGTACTTC
D: TRBD1; J: TRBJ2-1; V: TRBV6-4; size: NA; CDR3: CASSEGQGSYNEQFF; DNA: TGTGCCAGCAGTGAGGGACAGGGCTCCTACAATGAGCAGTTCTTC
D: NA; J: TRBJ1-1; V: TRBV7-2; size: NA; CDR3: CASSFDWPEAFF; DNA: TGTGCCAGCAGCTTCGACTGGCCTGAAGCTTTCTTT
D: NA; J: TRBJ2-7; V: TRBV11-2; size: NA; CDR3: CASSLDSYEQYF; DNA: TGTGCCAGCAGCTTAGATTCCTACGAGCAGTACTTC
D: TRBD1; J: TRBJ1-4; V: TRBV10-3; size: NA; CDR3: CAISDLGGQGIEKLFF; DNA: TGTGCCATCAGTGATCTGGGCGGACAGGGTATTGAAAAACTGTTTTTT
D: NA; J: TRBJ1-3; V: TRBV5-1; size: NA; CDR3: CASSSGPSSGNTIYF; DNA: TGCGCCAGCAGCTCGGGACCGAGCTCTGGAAACACCATATATTTT
D: NA; J: TRBJ1-5; V: TRBV6-1; size: NA; CDR3: CASSETTVSNQPQHF; DNA: TGTGCCAGCAGTGAGACGACGGTTAGCAATCAGCCCCAGCATTTT
D: NA; J: TRBJ1-3; V: TRBV27; size: NA; CDR3: CASSLSWGAGNTIYF; DNA: TGTGCCAGCAGTTTATCGTGGGGGGCTGGAAACACCATATATTTT
D: NA; J: TRBJ1-3; V: TRBV9; size: NA; CDR3: CASSVEHRKQKNSGNTIYF; DNA: TGTGCCAGCAGCGTAGAGCACAGAAAGCAGAAAAACTCTGGAAACACCATATATTTT
D: NA; J: TRBJ2-2; V: TRBV7-9; size: once; CDR3: CASSLGWIALPRNTGELFF; DNA: TGTGCCAGCAGCTTAGGGTGGATAGCTCTACCCCGGAACACCGGGGAGCTGTTTTTT
D: NA; J: TRBJ2-7; V: TRBV5-4; size: NA; CDR3: CASSLGRNYEQYF; DNA: TGTGCCAGCAGCTTGGGACGGAACTACGAGCAGTACTTC
D: TRBD2; J: TRBJ2-1; V: TRBV4-2; size: many; CDR3: CASSQVIGLAGYEQFF; DNA: TGTGCCAGCAGCCAAGTAATCGGCCTAGCGGGCTATGAGCAGTTCTTC
D: NA; J: TRBJ1-4; V: TRBV7-9; size: once; CDR3: CASSLEGDWGEKLFF; DNA: TGTGCCAGCAGCTTAGAAGGCGATTGGGGTGAAAAACTGTTTTTT
D: NA; J: TRBJ1-2; V: TRBV28; size: NA; CDR3: CASSWGRVNYGYTF; DNA: TGTGCCAGCAGTTGGGGCAGGGTTAACTATGGCTACACCTTC
D: NA; J: TRBJ2-2; V: TRBV5-1; size: NA; CDR3: CASSLARELFF; DNA: TGCGCCAGCAGCTTGGCAAGGGAGCTGTTTTTT
D: TRBD2; J: TRBJ2-2; V: TRBV5-1; size: few; CDR3: CASSLGLAGPFGELFF; DNA: TGCGCCAGCAGCTTGGGGCTAGCGGGTCCGTTCGGGGAGCTGTTTTTT
D: NA; J: TRBJ2-3; V: TRBV11-3; size: NA; CDR3: CASSLDDRPDTQYF; DNA: TGTGCCAGCAGCTTAGATGACCGCCCAGATACGCAGTATTTT
D: NA; J: TRBJ1-2; V: TRBV20-1; size: NA; CDR3: CSASLRARGSYGYTF; DNA: TGCAGTGCTAGTCTCCGGGCCCGAGGATCGTATGGCTACACCTTC
D: NA; J: TRBJ1-3; V: TRBV10-3; size: once; CDR3: CAAGPRRGENSGNTIYF; DNA: TGTGCCGCCGGACCTAGGCGGGGGGAGAACTCTGGAAACACCATATATTTT
D: TRBD1; J: TRBJ1-6; V: TRBV5-1; size: NA; CDR3: CASSLGGQGSSPLHF; DNA: TGCGCCAGCAGCTTGGGGGGACAGGGAAGTTCACCCCTCCACTTT
D: TRBD1; J: TRBJ1-2; V: TRBV30; size: NA; CDR3: CAWSVPAGGIDYGYTF; DNA: TGTGCCTGGAGTGTTCCTGCAGGGGGCATCGACTATGGCTACACCTTC
D: NA; J: TRBJ1-2; V: TRBV5-1; size: NA; CDR3: CASSFIGQSYGYTF; DNA: TGCGCCAGCAGCTTTATTGGACAGAGCTATGGCTACACCTTC
D: TRBD1; J: TRBJ2-7; V: TRBV9; size: NA; CDR3: CASSPRDRGREQYF; DNA: TGTGCCAGCAGCCCTCGGGACAGGGGTCGCGAGCAGTACTTC
D: NA; J: TRBJ2-1; V: TRBV6-4; size: NA; CDR3: CASSDCGKFF; DNA: TGTGCCAGCAGTGACTGCGGGAAATTCTTC
D: TRBD1; J: TRBJ1-2; V: TRBV6-1; size: NA; CDR3: CASSDSGQGAFYGYTF; DNA: TGTGCCAGCAGTGATTCCGGACAGGGCGCTTTCTATGGCTACACCTTC
D: NA; J: TRBJ1-5; V: TRBV19; size: NA; CDR3: CASSFGFNQPQHF; DNA: TGTGCCAGTAGTTTCGGCTTTAATCAGCCCCAGCATTTT
D: NA; J: TRBJ2-3; V: TRBV18; size: NA; CDR3: CASSPFNTDTQYF; DNA: TGTGCCAGCTCACCATTCAACACAGATACGCAGTATTTT
D: TRBD1; J: TRBJ1-2; V: TRBV28; size: NA; CDR3: CASRDIRGRGGYTF; DNA: TGTGCCAGCAGGGACATAAGGGGGCGCGGTGGCTACACCTTC
D: NA; J: TRBJ2-7; V: TRBV3-1/TRBV3-2; size: once; CDR3: CASSQTWGFYEQYF; DNA: TGTGCCAGCAGCCAAACTTGGGGGTTCTACGAGCAGTACTTC
D: NA; J: TRBJ1-5; V: TRBV28; size: once; CDR3: CASSFREQPQHF; DNA: TGTGCCAGCAGTTTTCGGGAACAGCCCCAGCATTTT
D: TRBD1; J: TRBJ1-2; V: TRBV18; size: once; CDR3: CASSPPGQAGYGYTF; DNA: TGTGCCAGCTCACCCCCGGGACAGGCGGGCTATGGCTACACCTTC
D: NA; J: TRBJ2-7; V: TRBV19; size: NA; CDR3: CASSPRQSSYEQYF; DNA: TGTGCCAGTAGCCCCCGACAGAGCTCCTACGAGCAGTACTTC
D: NA; J: TRBJ2-7; V: TRBV4-2; size: NA; CDR3: CASSQDSRGLYEQYF; DNA: TGTGCCAGCAGCCAAGATAGCCGGGGCCTCTACGAGCAGTACTTC
D: NA; J: TRBJ2-3; V: TRBV29-1; size: once; CDR3: CSVAKVTDTQYF; DNA: TGCAGCGTTGCTAAAGTAACAGATACGCAGTATTTT
D: NA; J: TRBJ1-6; V: TRBV5-1; size: NA; CDR3: CASSSDARTEYNSPLHF; DNA: TGCGCCAGCAGCTCGGATGCACGGACAGAGTATAATTCACCCCTCCACTTT
D: NA; J: TRBJ2-7; V: TRBV5-4; size: NA; CDR3: CASSSGGAKAYEQYF; DNA: TGTGCCAGCAGCTCCGGAGGGGCTAAGGCCTACGAGCAGTACTTC
D: NA; J: TRBJ1-2; V: TRBV6-2/TRBV6-3; size: NA; CDR3: CASSYSDWLGYTF; DNA: TGTGCCAGCAGTTACTCTGACTGGCTGGGCTACACCTTC
D: NA; J: TRBJ1-1; V: TRBV6-1; size: NA; CDR3: CASSEIGGTEAFF; DNA: TGTGCCAGCAGTGAAATCGGGGGTACTGAAGCTTTCTTT
D: NA; J: TRBJ1-3; V: TRBV30; size: NA; CDR3: CAWSVLPSGNTIYF; DNA: TGTGCCTGGAGTGTACTCCCCTCTGGAAACACCATATATTTT